One TCR beta chain is described in this entry. Profiled with immunoSEQ multiplex PCR; TCRdb holds only in-frame clones, not every one. Altogether 800,000 to 1,200,000 clones are present, about 80% being singletons, with the ten largest covering approximately 0.56%. The data stem from a study of shared clonotypes between healthy human individuals. In the study overall: The study used three CD4 naive, three CD4 memory, two CD8 naive and one CD8 memory plate per donor.

Trimming took 2 bases from V and 4 from J; bases not matched to a gene: 13. The CDR3 contains 18 residues. CDR1 and CDR2 from the germline V gene are SGHTA and FQGTGA. J is TRBJ2-3 and V is TRBV7-3; 9 nucleotides line up with TRBD2. This clonotype was obtained from a young man in good health. Some clones in this sample may be carry-over from other donors' samples. The sequenced material came from memory CD4+ T cells from PBMCs. Subset in this sample: CD45RA-negative fraction. CDR3 sequence (DNA): TGTGCCAGCAGCTTAGGGTTCCGGGCGGGAGGGCCCCCAGATACGCAGTATTTT. Its translation: CASSLGFRAGGPPDTQYF.